The sample holds one count of the clone carrying this T cell receptor beta chain. V gave up 3 bases and J gave up 7 bases, with 13 bases separating them. Germline CDR1 reads LNHDA; CDR2 reads SQIVND (reference sequence). CDR3 length equals 14 residues. Sequencing was performed with immunoSEQ multiplex PCR; in TCRdb, only in-frame clones are kept and a portion is missing. The repertoire holds 85,000 to 130,000 clones, with 82% as singletons. The sample belongs to a study of blood T cell repertoires in COVID-19. This receptor was obtained from a man in his 60s with acute or convalescent COVID-19. Sample: peripheral blood. The chain links TRBV19 to TRBJ1-5, with a tentative D call TRBD1 (5 bases). The chain's CDR3 is CASSMGEAQQPQHF. CDR3 bases: TGTGCCAGTAGTATGGGGGAGGCCCAACAGCCCCAGCATTTT.